This T cell receptor beta chain was recorded in a study of regulatory T cells in long-lasting Graves disease (dated by TCRdb to the early 2020s). Background for the entire study: Persistent Graves' disease was defined as antithyroid drug treatment for over 5 years with persistently positive TSH receptor autoantibodies. Peripheral blood TCR sequencing and RNA sequencing compared persistent Graves' disease patients with newly diagnosed Graves' disease patients. The study took place in China and was registered as a clinical trial. TCR sequencing covered around 13 persistent and roughly 20 newly diagnosed Graves' disease patients, about 35 samples in total. In the clinical cohort, patients with persistent Graves' disease had used antithyroid drugs for an average of about 10.3 years. Broad study findings and their caveats: Sequencing and analysis were restricted to the TCR beta chain. The small sample size was acknowledged by the authors as a limitation that may reduce accuracy. Persistent disease showed preferential use of TRBV28, TRBJ1-2 and TRBJ2-5, whereas newly diagnosed disease favored TRBV20-1 and TRBJ2-1. Compared with newly diagnosed patients, patients with persistent Graves' disease had lower TCR Shannon entropy and fewer highly expanded clones, which suggests clonal expansion. A larger number of public clonotypes was shared among persistent patients (around 2,500) than among newly diagnosed patients (around 970). Because the primary lesion, thyroid tissue, could not be accessed, the study looked at peripheral blood alone.

Reading from cysteine to phenylalanine, the CDR3 counts 16 amino acids. Of all the DNA, just the CDR3 is kept, 48 bases in frame from base 1. Trimming costs V 7 bases and J 1 base, and their ends lie 16 bases apart. CDR1 and CDR2 are read off the germline V gene as ENHRY and SYGVKD. The sample's time point label is to be understood as: persistent/refractory GD, antithyroid drugs over 5 years with positive TRAb. For both TCR sequencing and RNA sequencing, RNA was extracted from PBMCs using TRIzol. The diagnosis of Graves' disease was made according to American Thyroid Association guidelines. Recruitment of patients was carried out at an endocrinology department in Xi'an, China. Each patient gave about 8.1 milliliters of peripheral blood, collected in an EDTA anticoagulant tube. PBMCs were isolated by Ficoll Paque Plus density gradient separation without further T cell sorting. An Agilent 2100 Bioanalyzer and agarose gel were used to check RNA quality, while a NanoDrop 2000 measured RNA concentration.

As for this clonotype: The target of this receptor is not known. Base quality data are lacking; no much larger clone is found one base away.

The library was produced with multiplex PCR. TCRdb lists the instrument as Illumina HiSeq 4000. To build TCR beta libraries, CDR3 regions were amplified by Arm-PCR using iRepertoire HTBI primers. Gel purification was performed on PCR products prior to sequencing. The authors' analysis ran thus. Gene usage analysis of CDR3 amino acid clonotypes relied on the roughly 60 TRBV and 14 TRBJ segments identified across samples. Filtered high-quality paired reads were merged into contigs using COPE and FqMerger. BLAST was used to align contigs to IMGT TRBV, TRBD and TRBJ reference genes, and CDR3 was defined according to IMGT. Clonotypes above 0.1% frequency were classified as highly expanded clones. Shannon entropy served as the measure of repertoire diversity, while the Gini coefficient captured V-J evenness. Clonotypes shared by more than one individual were considered public. The public reads were quality trimmed at Q25 with fastp and then assembled into clones with MiXCR by TCRdb, keeping productive beta chains. Rows are unified per CDR3 protein, each entry keeping the most common DNA and genes. The authors' filters were not applied to this entry. This sample gives about 310,000 distinct CDR3 sequences in total; approximately 20% of them show up just once. The ten most abundant clones make up about 56% of the sample.

Specimen: peripheral blood mononuclear cells (PBMCs), collected when the disease was refractory, from a patient treated with antithyroid drugs. The chain employs TRBV10-3 and TRBJ2-2, with TRBD1 perhaps the D gene, on 5 matching bases. This receptor was taken from a female donor with Graves disease. Read as DNA, the sequence is TGTGCCATCACAGACACCTGGGGCGAGAACACCGGGGAGCTGTTTTTT. This is translated as CAITDTWGENTGELFF.